A single sample gave rise to the 27 T cell receptor beta chains below, sequenced in a study of cytomegalovirus exposure and HLA in healthy donors. Primers included in the PCR were 60 Vbeta and 13 Jbeta primers. The protocol was immunoSEQ multiplex PCR, while the TCRdb copy is restricted to in-frame clones and leaves out a portion. The sample gives about 130,000 clones, roughly 80% of which show up once; around 1.2% is in the top ten. The sample was PBMCs. The receptors come from a man over 45 in good health and CMV-seronegative.

This chain links TRBV15 with TRBJ2-7, with a possible D match to TRBD2 (6 bases). Germline CDR1 LNHNV, CDR2 YYDKDF (reference sequence). The CDR3 sequence is 15 residues long. V was trimmed by 0 bases and J by 7 bases, leaving 16 bases between them. CDR3 region: CATSRDRIAAGEQYF. DNA for the CDR3: TGTGCCACCAGCAGAGATCGGATAGCGGCGGGGGAGCAGTACTTC.

The chain combines TRBV9 with TRBJ1-4, with D possibly being TRBD1 (5 bases). This CDR3 has 16 amino acids. The V end was cut by 4 bases, the J end by 3 bases, with 16 bases between. In germline, CDR1 is SGDLS, CDR2 YYNGEE. The CDR3 DNA reads as TGTGCCAGCAGCCCGGAAGCCAGGGTGCCTAATGAAAAACTGTTTTTT. Protein sequence: CASSPEARVPNEKLFF. Variable domain in full (rest from reference TRBV9 and TRBJ1-4): DSGVTQTPKHLITATGQRVTLRCSPRSGDLSVYWYQQSLDQGLQFLIQYYNGEERAKGNILERFSAQQFPDLHSELNLSSLELGDSALYFCASSPEARVPNEKLFFGSGTQLSVL.

The chain's CDR3 is CASKQGGVIWGYTF. CDR3 bases: TGTGCCAGCAAGCAGGGGGGCGTAATTTGGGGCTACACCTTC. V usage is TRBV2 and J usage is TRBJ1-2; TRBD1 matches at 7 bases. J lost 8 bases, V lost 7 bases, and 13 bases had no gene match. The V gene's germline CDR1 is SNHLY and CDR2 FYNNEI. CDR3 length equals 14 residues.

The rearrangement uses TRBV29-1 and TRBJ1-2, with 12 bases fitting TRBD1. The CDR3 totals 19 residues. J was trimmed by 0 bases and V by 0 bases; bases with no gene match: 11. Germline V CDR1 and CDR2: SQVTM, ANQGSEA. The CDR3 bases are TGCAGCGTTGAAGAGCTGGGCCCCGGGACAGGGGGCCCTAACTATGGCTACACCTTC. This codes for CSVEELGPGTGGPNYGYTF.

The chain recombines TRBV15 with TRBJ1-2; a possible D gene is TRBD1 (6 bases). The germline V gene has CDR1 LNHNV and CDR2 YYDKDF (reference sequence). Trimming shortened V by 3 bases and J by 5 bases, and 19 bases separated the two germline ends. The CDR3 is 16 residues long. The CDR3 coding sequence is TGTGCCACCAGCAGGGGAACGACAGGTTGGGGATATGGCTACACCTTC. It specifies CATSRGTTGWGYGYTF. Complete variable domain (other parts from reference TRBV15 and TRBJ1-2): DAMVIQNPRYQVTQFGKPVTLSCSQTLNHNVMYWYQQKSSQAPKLLFHYYDKDFNNEADTPDNFQSRRPNTSFCFLDIRSPGLGDTAMYLCATSRGTTGWGYGYTFGSGTRLTVV.

The chain employs TRBV19 and TRBJ1-5; D is possibly TRBD1 (5 bases). V lost 1 base and J lost 0, with 13 bases in between. The germline CDR1 and CDR2 sequences are LNHDA and SQIVND (reference sequence). This CDR3 has 17 residues. DNA of the CDR3: TGTGCCAGTAGTATAGGACCAGGGAAGGGTAGCAATCAGCCCCAGCATTTT. This codes for CASSIGPGKGSNQPQHF.

CDR3 DNA sequence: TGTGCCATCAGTGAGTCGTCATACGAGCAGTACTTC. Translation gives CAISESSYEQYF. This sequence joins TRBV10-3 and TRBJ2-7; D not resolved. CDR3 length equals 12 residues. V lost 0 bases to trimming and J lost 4 bases, with 4 bases between them. CDR1 and CDR2 from the germline V gene are ENHRY and SYGVKD.

For this clone: One end of the junction is discordant with germline, which a read error may explain. This rearrangement joins TRBV7-7 to TRBJ2-3; 8 nucleotides agree with TRBD2. CDR3 size: 14 residues. CDR1 and CDR2 (germline): SSHAT, FNYEAQ (reference sequence). The CDR3 DNA reads TGTGCTAGCAGCCGAGCGGGAGGCACAGATACGCAGTATTTT. This codes for CASSRAGGTDTQYF.

The chain has TRBV19 and TRBJ2-3; 14 bases line up with TRBD2. The germline gives CDR1 LNHDA, CDR2 SQIVND (reference sequence). This CDR3 comprises 19 residues. After removal of 0 bases from V and 0 bases from J, the junction contained 5 bases not matched to a gene. The CDR3 protein is CASSIEGLAGATSTDTQYF. In DNA, the CDR3 is TGTGCCAGTAGTATAGAGGGACTAGCGGGGGCCACTAGCACAGATACGCAGTATTTT.

V gene TRBV5-4 combines with J gene TRBJ1-2, with D possibly TRBD1 on 5 matching bases. The CDR3 is 14 amino acids. Germline V gene data show CDR1 as SGHNT and CDR2 as YYREEE (reference sequence). Trimming cost V 2 bases and J 2 bases, with 10 bases left between them. The CDR3 nucleotides read TGTGCCAGCAGCTTCGGGGGGGGGAACTATGGCTACACCTTC. This encodes CASSFGGGNYGYTF. Filled out from reference TRBV5-4 and TRBJ1-2, the complete variable domain reads ETGVTQSPTHLIKTRGQQVTLRCSSQSGHNTVSWYQQALGQGPQFIFQYYREEENGRGNFPPRFSGLQFPNYSSELNVNALELDDSALYLCASSFGGGNYGYTFGSGTRLTVV.

The rearrangement links TRBV11-2 to TRBJ2-7; TRBD2 aligns across 14 bases. The CDR3 spans 14 residues. Germline CDR1 is SGHAT and CDR2 is FQNNGV. The V gene end was trimmed by 5 bases and the J gene end by 6 bases; junction bases not matched to a gene: 3. In DNA, the CDR3 is TGTGCCAGCAGCGTGGGACTAGCGGGAGTCGAGCAGTACTTC. Translating it yields CASSVGLAGVEQYF.

The chain links TRBV15 to TRBJ2-1; TRBD1 matches 7 bases. Germline V lookup: CDR1 LNHNV, CDR2 YYDKDF (reference sequence). The CDR3 runs 16 residues. V was clipped by 2 bases and J by 1 base; unmatched bases: 5. The CDR3 spells CATSRLTGRSYNEQFF. In DNA form, the CDR3 reads TGTGCCACCAGCAGACTGACAGGGAGATCCTACAATGAGCAGTTCTTC.

This clone showed up many times. J is TRBJ1-2 and V is TRBV28; 9 nucleotides match TRBD1. There are 14 residues in the CDR3. V trimming: 5 bases; J trimming: 5 bases; junction bases outside the gene matches: 6. CDR1 is MDHEN, CDR2 SYDVKM, per germline. DNA for the CDR3: TGTGCCAGCAGTCCCGGGACAGGGACATATGGCTACACCTTC. Its translation: CASSPGTGTYGYTF.

The V call is TRBV6-1, the J call TRBJ2-1; D perhaps matches TRBD2 (6 bases). The V gene lost 5 bases and the J gene lost 9 bases, with 11 bases spanning the gap. This CDR3 spans 12 amino acids. Per germline, CDR1 MNHNS and CDR2 SASEGT. The chain's CDR3 is CASSPLALEQFF. CDR3 in DNA: TGTGCCAGCAGTCCGCTAGCGCTTGAGCAGTTCTTC.

The count of this clone is one. The chain is built from TRBV21-1 and TRBJ2-7; the table's D call, TRBD1, was not checked against the DNA. TRBV21-1 is a pseudogene. This CDR3 contains 16 residues. The CDR3 loop is CASSNLEDRVSYEQYF. CDR3 sequence (DNA): TGTGCCAGCAGCAACTTGGAGGACAGGGTAAGCTACGAGCAGTACTTC.

This clone was observed a single time. This chain links TRBV5-1 with TRBJ2-1; 9 positions agree with TRBD2. The CDR3 is 17 residues long. After removal of 4 bases from V and 3 bases from J, the junction contained 11 bases not matched to a gene. Germline CDR1 is SGHRS and CDR2 is YFSETQ. CDR3 nucleotides: TGCGCCAGCAGCGCGGGGGCTAGCGGGATCATCTACAATGAGCAGTTCTTC. Amino acid sequence: CASSAGASGIIYNEQFF.

The V gene is TRBV2, the J gene TRBJ2-1; 7 bases fit TRBD2. Trimming removed 4 bases from V and 9 bases from J; junction bases left unmatched: 6. The germline V gene has CDR1 SNHLY and CDR2 FYNNEI. This CDR3 is built from 13 residues. The CDR3 here is CASSGERDAEQFF. As DNA, the CDR3 is TGTGCCAGCAGTGGAGAGCGGGATGCTGAGCAGTTCTTC.

The chain uses TRBV18 and TRBJ2-1, with 7 bases matching TRBD1. V shed 0 bases, J shed 6 bases, and the junction held 5 bases outside the gene matches. This CDR3 is 15 amino acids long. Germline V gene sequence: CDR1 KGHSH, CDR2 LQKENI. CDR3 in DNA: TGTGCCAGCTCACCACCGGGGTACAGGGGCAATGAGCAGTTCTTC. Protein: CASSPPGYRGNEQFF.

The chain links TRBV27 to TRBJ2-7; 8 bases are a match to TRBD1. The V gene end was trimmed by 4 bases and the J gene end by 2 bases; junction bases not matched to a gene: 7. CDR3 length: 15 residues. Germline-derived CDR1 and CDR2 are MNHEY and SMNVEV (reference sequence). CDR3 residues: CASSSAGTGAYEQYF. In DNA form, the CDR3 reads TGTGCCAGCAGTTCGGCCGGGACAGGCGCCTACGAGCAGTACTTC.

The V and J genes are TRBV15 and TRBJ2-5; 15 nucleotides match TRBD2. Trimming took 0 bases from V and 5 from J; bases not matched to a gene: 4. CDR3 size: 17 residues. The V gene's germline CDR1 is LNHNV and CDR2 YYDKDF (reference sequence). The CDR3 nucleotides are TGTGCCACCAGCAGAGAGAGGACTAGCGGGAGGGCCGAGACCCAGTACTTC. As protein: CATSRERTSGRAETQYF.

This clone was counted once. The chain combines TRBV11-3 with TRBJ1-2; TRBD1 aligns across 9 bases. CDR3 size: 15 residues. Germline CDR1 reads SGHNT; CDR2 reads YENEEA. Unmatched junction bases numbered 9, after V lost 5 bases and J lost 5 bases. The CDR3 protein is CASSERGTGRYGYTF. The CDR3 DNA is TGTGCCAGCAGCGAACGGGGGACAGGGAGGTATGGCTACACCTTC.

This clone has only one observation. J is TRBJ2-7 and V is TRBV27; 9 nucleotides agree with TRBD1. Per the germline V gene, CDR1 is MNHEY and CDR2 is SMNVEV (reference sequence). V dropped 4 bases and J dropped 2; count of bases not matched to a gene: 6. This CDR3 region has 15 residues. CDR3 bases: TGTGCCAGCAGTTCGAGGACAGGGGTCGCCTACGAGCAGTACTTC. Translating gives CASSSRTGVAYEQYF.

The rearrangement links TRBV19 to TRBJ2-3; D may be TRBD2 (5 bases). The CDR3 contains 13 residues. V was clipped by 4 bases and J by 6 bases, with 11 bases between them. Germline loops: CDR1 LNHDA, CDR2 SQIVND (reference sequence). The CDR3 coding sequence is TGTGCCAGTAGTACGGGGTTCAGGGATACGCAGTATTTT. This gives the protein CASSTGFRDTQYF. Full variable domain (rest looked up from reference TRBV19 and TRBJ2-3): DGGITQSPKYLFRKEGQNVTLSCEQNLNHDAMYWYRQDPGQGLRLIYYSQIVNDFQKGDIAEGYSVSREKKESFPLTVTSAQKNPTAFYLCASSTGFRDTQYFGPGTRLTVL.

V usage is TRBV29-1 and J usage is TRBJ1-1; 11 bases fit TRBD1. The CDR3 consists of 14 residues. CDR1 SQVTM and CDR2 ANQGSEA come from the germline V gene. The J segment lost 0 bases and the V segment lost 7 bases, leaving 4 bases of the junction unmatched. The CDR3 region has the DNA TGCAGCGGCGGACAGGGGGCACTGAACACTGAAGCTTTCTTT. Translated: CSGGQGALNTEAFF.

V is TRBV5-1 and J is TRBJ1-4; a weak D match, TRBD1 (5 bases). The CDR3 sequence is 14 residues long. CDR1 is SGHRS and CDR2 is YFSETQ in the germline V gene. Between the trimmed V and J ends, which lost 4 bases and 8 bases, there was a span of 15 bases. As DNA, the CDR3 is TGCGCCAGCAGCCGGGACGCGGAGGGAGAAAAACTGTTTTTT. Translation: CASSRDAEGEKLFF.

The chain couples TRBV19 to TRBJ2-3, with D possibly being TRBD1 (6 bases). This CDR3 is 16 amino acids long. From germline, CDR1 is LNHDA and CDR2 SQIVND (reference sequence). The V end was cut by 4 bases, the J end by 2 bases, with 16 bases between. In DNA form, the CDR3 reads TGTGCCAGTAGTAGTAACCGGGACACGTACACAGATACGCAGTATTTT. Amino acid sequence: CASSSNRDTYTDTQYF.

As concerns this clone: The sample carries other DNA sequences with the same CDR3. The chain links TRBV7-9 to TRBJ1-5; D uncertain. V lost 5 bases and J 3 bases, leaving 5 bases between the germline ends. This CDR3 region has 12 residues. CDR1 and CDR2 from the germline V gene are SEHNR and FQNEAQ (reference sequence). Here the CDR3 DNA reads TGTGCCAGCAGCCTTCCCAATCAGCCCCAGCATTTT. Amino acids: CASSLPNQPQHF.